These T cell receptor beta chains were read from a single sample in a study of shared clonotypes between healthy human individuals. The repertoire was sequenced with immunoSEQ multiplex PCR; TCRdb's copy has only in-frame clones and lacks some. The repertoire has more than 500,000 clones, 85% to 95% of them found once; the top ten carry about 0.11%. Specimen: naive CD8+ T cells sorted from blood. Receptors originate from a woman in her 30s in good health. The CDR3 runs from the conserved cysteine through the conserved F or W. The order of the fields is CDR3 DNA, CDR3 protein, clone size, V gene, D gene, J gene, CDR3 length. D genes are given only for firm matches. Clone size is given for some rows only: seen once, a few or many times, or a class if the clone is expanded.

TGCGCCAGCAGCCACTCGTCGACAGGCAGCTCCTACGAGCAGTACTTC	CASSHSSTGSSYEQYF	NA	TRBV4-1	NA	TRBJ2-7	16
TGTGCCAGCAGCGCCGGCCTAGCGGTGACAGGAAATGAGCAGTTCTTC	CASSAGLAVTGNEQFF	NA	TRBV7-9	NA	TRBJ2-1	16
TGTGCCACCAGCAGGGGACTAGCGGGAGGGGACAATGAGCAGTTCTTC	CATSRGLAGGDNEQFF	once	TRBV15	TRBD2	TRBJ2-1	16
TGTGCCAGCAGCTTGTCCGAGAACAATGAGCAGTTCTTC	CASSLSENNEQFF	NA	TRBV5-4	NA	TRBJ2-1	13
TGTGCCAGCAGTGAATACAGGGTCGTCGGAGCTTTCTTT	CASSEYRVVGAFF	NA	TRBV2	NA	TRBJ1-1	13
TGTGCCAGCAGTCCTTCTAGCGGGAGTTACTCCTACGAGCAGTACTTC	CASSPSSGSYSYEQYF	NA	TRBV27	TRBD2	TRBJ2-7	16
TGTGCCAGCAGCTTCGGGAAGCCCTACAATGAGCAGTTCTTC	CASSFGKPYNEQFF	NA	TRBV5-6	NA	TRBJ2-1	14
TGTGCCAGTAGTATAGATCACTTCGGGAGGGCCTACGAGCAGTACTTC	CASSIDHFGRAYEQYF	NA	TRBV19	TRBD2	TRBJ2-7	16
TGCAGCGCGGTTACAGGGCCCGGGGAGCTGTTTTTT	CSAVTGPGELFF	once	TRBV29-1	NA	TRBJ2-2	12
TGTGCCAGCAGCGGAGGGACAGATAACTATGGCTACACCTTC	CASSGGTDNYGYTF	NA	TRBV9	TRBD1	TRBJ1-2	14
TGTGCCAGCAGCGGAAAATCAGGAACTCATCACGAGCAGTACTTC	CASSGKSGTHHEQYF	NA	TRBV9	NA	TRBJ2-7	15
TGTGCCAGCACGCTGACAGGCTTTAATGAAAAACTGTTTTTT	CASTLTGFNEKLFF	once	TRBV5-6	NA	TRBJ1-4	14
TGTGCCAGCAGCTTAGGAGGCAGGGGTGGGCAGCCCCAGCATTTT	CASSLGGRGGQPQHF	NA	TRBV7-8	NA	TRBJ1-5	15
TGTGCCAGCAGGCCAGGGATTGGGGCCAACGTCCTGACTTTC	CASRPGIGANVLTF	NA	TRBV6-6	NA	TRBJ2-6	14
TGTGCCAGCAGCGACCCTTACGAGCAGTACTTC	CASSDPYEQYF	few	TRBV7-2	NA	TRBJ2-7	11
TGCGCCAGCAGCTTGCTCACAGAAAGCCAAGAGACCCAGTACTTC	CASSLLTESQETQYF	NA	TRBV5-1	NA	TRBJ2-5	15
TGTGCCAGCAGCTTAGGGTCGGGGCCCGAGCAGTACTTC	CASSLGSGPEQYF	NA	TRBV13	NA	TRBJ2-7	13
TGTGCCAGCAGCGCCGGACTAGCGGGTCCCCAAGAGACCCAGTACTTC	CASSAGLAGPQETQYF	NA	TRBV9	TRBD2	TRBJ2-5	16
TGTGCCAGCAGCCTACCTCGAGCAGGGGGTCAGCCCCAGCATTTT	CASSLPRAGGQPQHF	NA	TRBV5-6	TRBD1	TRBJ1-5	15
TGTGCCAGCAGCCAAGATGGGTTAGCGGGAAAAAACATTCAGTACTTC	CASSQDGLAGKNIQYF	NA	TRBV4-2	TRBD2	TRBJ2-4	16
TGTGCCAGCAGCCTGGGGACCGAGTCCTACGAGCAGTACTTC	CASSLGTESYEQYF	NA	TRBV11-2	NA	TRBJ2-7	14
TGTGCCAGCAGCTGGGCACGAAAGGGACTAGCGGGTGGCTACGAGCAGTACTTC	CASSWARKGLAGGYEQYF	NA	TRBV7-2	TRBD2	TRBJ2-7	18
TGTGCCAGCAGTTTAAGACAGGGTGCCTACAATGAGCAGTTCTTC	CASSLRQGAYNEQFF	NA	TRBV28	TRBD1	TRBJ2-1	15
TGTGCCAGCAGACCGGACATTAGACTAGCGGGAGGCAATACGAACACCGGGGAGCTGTTTTTT	CASRPDIRLAGGNTNTGELFF	once	TRBV28	TRBD2	TRBJ2-2	21
TGCAGCGTTGATAGGGGGGTGAACACTGAAGCTTTCTTT	CSVDRGVNTEAFF	NA	TRBV29-1	NA	TRBJ1-1	13
TGTGCCAGCAGCGCCCCCCCGGGACAGGGGGTGGAAAAACTGTTTTTT	CASSAPPGQGVEKLFF	NA	TRBV13	TRBD1	TRBJ1-4	16
TGTGCCAGCAGTTTCGCAGCGGGAACCTACGAGCAGTACTTC	CASSFAAGTYEQYF	NA	TRBV27	TRBD2	TRBJ2-7	14